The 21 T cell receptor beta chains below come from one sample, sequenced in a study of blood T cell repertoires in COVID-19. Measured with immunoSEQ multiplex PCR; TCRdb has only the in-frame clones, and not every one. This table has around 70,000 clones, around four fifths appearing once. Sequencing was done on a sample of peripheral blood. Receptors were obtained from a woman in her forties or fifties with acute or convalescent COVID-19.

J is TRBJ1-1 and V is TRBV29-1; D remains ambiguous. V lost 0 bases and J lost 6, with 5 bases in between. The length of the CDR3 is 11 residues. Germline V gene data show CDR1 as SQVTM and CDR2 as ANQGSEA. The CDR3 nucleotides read TGCAGCGTTGAAGATTACTCTGAAGCTTTCTTT. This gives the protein CSVEDYSEAFF.

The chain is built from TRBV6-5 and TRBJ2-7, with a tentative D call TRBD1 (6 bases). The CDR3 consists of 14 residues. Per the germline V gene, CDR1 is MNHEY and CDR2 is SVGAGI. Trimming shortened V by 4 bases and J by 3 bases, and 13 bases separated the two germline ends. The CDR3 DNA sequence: TGTGCCAGCAGTTCCGGGACACTTGTCTACGAGCAGTACTTC. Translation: CASSSGTLVYEQYF.

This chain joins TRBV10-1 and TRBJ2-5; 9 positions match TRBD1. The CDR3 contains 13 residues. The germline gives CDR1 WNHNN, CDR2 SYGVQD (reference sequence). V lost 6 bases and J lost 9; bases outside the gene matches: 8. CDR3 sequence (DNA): TGCGCCAGCAGCCCCGGGACAGGGATGGCCCAGTACTTC. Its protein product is CASSPGTGMAQYF.

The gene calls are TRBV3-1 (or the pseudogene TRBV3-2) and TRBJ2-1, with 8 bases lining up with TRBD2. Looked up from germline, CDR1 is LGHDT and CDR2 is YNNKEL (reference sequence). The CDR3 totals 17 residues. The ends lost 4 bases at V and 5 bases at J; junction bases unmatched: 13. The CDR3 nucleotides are TGTGCCAGCAGCCCTTCAGGACCTAGCGGGCTACACAATGAGCAGTTCTTC. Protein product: CASSPSGPSGLHNEQFF.

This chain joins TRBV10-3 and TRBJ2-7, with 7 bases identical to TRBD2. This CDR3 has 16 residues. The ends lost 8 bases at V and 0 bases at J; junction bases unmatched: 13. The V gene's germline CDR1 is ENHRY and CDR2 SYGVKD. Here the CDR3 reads CAIWGGSGTNSYEQYF. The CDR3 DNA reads TGTGCCATCTGGGGGGGTTCTGGAACGAACTCCTACGAGCAGTACTTC.

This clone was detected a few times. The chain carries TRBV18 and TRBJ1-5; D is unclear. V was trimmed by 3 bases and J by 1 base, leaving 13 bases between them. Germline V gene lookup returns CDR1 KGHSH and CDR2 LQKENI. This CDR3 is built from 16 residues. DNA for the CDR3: TGTGCCAGCTCACCTACCGGGTCCGGGAGCAATCAGCCCCAGCATTTT. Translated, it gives CASSPTGSGSNQPQHF.

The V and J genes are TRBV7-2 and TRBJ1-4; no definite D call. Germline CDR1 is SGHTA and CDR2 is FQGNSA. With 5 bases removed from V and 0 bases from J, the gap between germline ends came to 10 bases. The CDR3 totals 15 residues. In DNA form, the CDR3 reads TGTGCCAGCAGCACTCGGGGAACAACTAATGAAAAACTGTTTTTT. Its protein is CASSTRGTTNEKLFF.

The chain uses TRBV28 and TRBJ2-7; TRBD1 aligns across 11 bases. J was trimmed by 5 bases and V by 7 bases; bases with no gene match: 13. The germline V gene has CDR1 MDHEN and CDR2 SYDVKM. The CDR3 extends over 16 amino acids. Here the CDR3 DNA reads TGTGCCAGCATCGGAGGACAGGGGGCGGGCTTAGACGAGCAGTACTTC. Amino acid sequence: CASIGGQGAGLDEQYF.

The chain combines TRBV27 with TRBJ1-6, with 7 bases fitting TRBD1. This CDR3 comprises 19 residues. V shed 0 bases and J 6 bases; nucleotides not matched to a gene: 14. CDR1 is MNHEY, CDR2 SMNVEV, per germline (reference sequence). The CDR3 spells CASSLSQITGATLNSPLHF. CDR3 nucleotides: TGTGCCAGCAGTTTATCGCAGATCACAGGGGCAACACTTAATTCACCCCTCCACTTT.

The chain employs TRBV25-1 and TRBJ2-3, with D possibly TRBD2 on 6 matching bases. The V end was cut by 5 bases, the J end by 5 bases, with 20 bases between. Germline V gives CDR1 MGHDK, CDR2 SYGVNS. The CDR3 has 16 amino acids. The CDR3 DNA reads TGTGCCAGCAGTCCCGTCAGGGTGGGGGGTGGAGATACGCAGTATTTT. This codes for CASSPVRVGGGDTQYF. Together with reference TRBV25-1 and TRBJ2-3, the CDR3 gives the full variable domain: EADIYQTPRYLVIGTGKKITLECSQTMGHDKMYWYQQDPGMELHLIHYSYGVNSTEKGDLSSESTVSRIRTEHFPLTLESARPSHTSQYLCASSPVRVGGGDTQYFGPGTRLTVL.

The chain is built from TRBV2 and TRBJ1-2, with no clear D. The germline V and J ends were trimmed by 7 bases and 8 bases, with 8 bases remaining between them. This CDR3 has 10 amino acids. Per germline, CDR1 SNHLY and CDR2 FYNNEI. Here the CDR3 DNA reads TGTGCCAGCAACCACCGGGGCTACACCTTC. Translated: CASNHRGYTF. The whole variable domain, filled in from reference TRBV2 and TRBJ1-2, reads EPEVTQTPSHQVTQMGQEVILRCVPISNHLYFYWYRQILGQKVEFLVSFYNNEISEKSEIFDDQFSVERPDGSNFTLKIRSTKLEDSAMYFCASNHRGYTFGSGTRLTVV.

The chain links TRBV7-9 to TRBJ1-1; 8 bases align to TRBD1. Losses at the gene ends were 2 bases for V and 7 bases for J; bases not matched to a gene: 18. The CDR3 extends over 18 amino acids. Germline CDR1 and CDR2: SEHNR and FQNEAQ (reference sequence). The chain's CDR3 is CASSLPSSGGDRWLEAFF. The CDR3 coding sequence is TGTGCCAGCAGCTTACCTTCCTCGGGCGGGGACAGGTGGCTTGAAGCTTTCTTT.

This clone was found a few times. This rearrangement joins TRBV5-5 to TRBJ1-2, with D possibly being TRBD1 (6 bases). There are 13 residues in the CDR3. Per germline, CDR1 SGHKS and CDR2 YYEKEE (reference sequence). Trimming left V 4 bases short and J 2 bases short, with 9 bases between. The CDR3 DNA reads TGTGCCAGCAGCGGACAGACAAACTATGGCTACACCTTC. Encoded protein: CASSGQTNYGYTF.

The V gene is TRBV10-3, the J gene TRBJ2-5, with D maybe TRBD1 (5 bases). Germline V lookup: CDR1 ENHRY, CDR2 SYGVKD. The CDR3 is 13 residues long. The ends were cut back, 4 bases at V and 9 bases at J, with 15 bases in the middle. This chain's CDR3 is CAISVGHLQAQYF. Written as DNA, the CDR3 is TGTGCCATCAGTGTGGGGCACCTGCAAGCCCAGTACTTC.

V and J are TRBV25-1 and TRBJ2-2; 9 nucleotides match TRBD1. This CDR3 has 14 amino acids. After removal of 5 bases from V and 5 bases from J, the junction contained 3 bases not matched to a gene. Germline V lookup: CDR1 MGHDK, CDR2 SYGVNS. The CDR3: CASSTGGWTGELFF. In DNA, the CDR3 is TGTGCCAGCAGTACAGGGGGCTGGACCGGGGAGCTGTTTTTT.

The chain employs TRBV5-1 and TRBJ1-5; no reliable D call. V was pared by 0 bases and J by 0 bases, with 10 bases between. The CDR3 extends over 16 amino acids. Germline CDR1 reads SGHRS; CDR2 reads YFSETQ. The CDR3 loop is CASSLEGGISNQPQHF. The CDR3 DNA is TGCGCCAGCAGCTTGGAGGGAGGAATTAGCAATCAGCCCCAGCATTTT.

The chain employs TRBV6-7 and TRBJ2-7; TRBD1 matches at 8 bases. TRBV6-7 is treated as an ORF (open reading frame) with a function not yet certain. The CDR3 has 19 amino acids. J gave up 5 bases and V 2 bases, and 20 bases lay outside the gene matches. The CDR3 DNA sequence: TGTGCCAGCAGTTACCCAACGGCTGCGGTTACAGGGGGTTCCCACGAGCAGTACTTC. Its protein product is CASSYPTAAVTGGSHEQYF.

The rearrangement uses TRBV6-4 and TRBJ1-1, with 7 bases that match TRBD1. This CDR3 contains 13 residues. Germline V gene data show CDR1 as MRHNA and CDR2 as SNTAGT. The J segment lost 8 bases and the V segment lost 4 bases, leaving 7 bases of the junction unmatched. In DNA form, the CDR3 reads TGTGCCAGCAGTGCCGAGACAGGGCAAGAAGCTTTCTTT. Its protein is CASSAETGQEAFF.

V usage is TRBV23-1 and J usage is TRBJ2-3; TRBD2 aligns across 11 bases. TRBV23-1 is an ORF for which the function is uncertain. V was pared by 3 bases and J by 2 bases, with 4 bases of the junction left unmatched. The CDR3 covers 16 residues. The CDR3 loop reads CASSQRLAGYTDTQYF. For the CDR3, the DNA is TGCGCCAGCAGTCAGAGACTAGCGGGATACACAGATACGCAGTATTTT.

CDR3 region: CASSLGYSEQFF. The DNA for the CDR3 is TGTGCCAGCAGTTTAGGTTATAGTGAGCAGTTCTTC. The chain recombines TRBV28 with TRBJ2-1; D unclear. This CDR3 is built from 12 residues. Germline V gene lookup returns CDR1 MDHEN and CDR2 SYDVKM. The V end was cut by 2 bases, the J end by 9 bases, with 8 bases between.

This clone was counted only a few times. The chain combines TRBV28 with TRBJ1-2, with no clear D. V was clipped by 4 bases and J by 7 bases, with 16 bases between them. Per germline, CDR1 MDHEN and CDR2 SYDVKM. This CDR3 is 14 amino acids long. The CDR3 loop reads CASSSPTPHGGYTF. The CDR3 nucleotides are TGTGCCAGCAGTTCCCCCACTCCTCACGGTGGCTACACCTTC.